The rows below give T cell receptor beta chains drawn from one sample of a study of T cell repertoires in cytomegalovirus infection. TCRdb re-derived calls from the reads in MiXCR, one entry per CDR3 protein. The sample records some 600,000 distinct CDR3 sequences, 20% to 25% being singletons. The sample taken for sequencing was CD8+ T cells from PBMCs. These receptors all stem from a human donor in good health (CMV status not recorded). Some clones in this sample may be carry-over from other donors' samples. CDR3s include the opening cysteine and the closing phenylalanine or tryptophan. Each record gives: D gene, clone size, V gene, J gene, CDR3 protein, CDR3 DNA. A D gene is named only where the DNA matches it firmly. Clone size is stated in some rows and not others, as once, few, many or a class when expanded.

D gene: TRBD2; clone size: few; V gene: TRBV27; J gene: TRBJ2-5; CDR3 protein: CASSFGLAGSLKYF; CDR3 DNA: TGTGCCAGCAGTTTTGGTCTAGCGGGGTCCCTCAAGTACTTC
D gene: .; clone size: few; V gene: TRBV29-1; J gene: TRBJ2-3; CDR3 protein: CSVEVWNAAESTDTQYF; CDR3 DNA: TGCAGCGTTGAAGTCTGGAACGCGGCCGAGAGCACAGATACGCAGTATTTT
D gene: TRBD1; clone size: .; V gene: TRBV29-1; J gene: TRBJ1-2; CDR3 protein: CSVGRGQGGGYTF; CDR3 DNA: TGCAGCGTGGGGAGGGGGCAGGGTGGCGGCTACACCTTC
D gene: .; clone size: few; V gene: TRBV10-3; J gene: TRBJ2-7; CDR3 protein: CAISASDGVDEQYF; CDR3 DNA: TGTGCCATCAGTGCCTCGGACGGAGTCGACGAGCAGTACTTC
D gene: TRBD1; clone size: many; V gene: TRBV7-2; J gene: TRBJ2-7; CDR3 protein: CASTPTGVSYEQYF; CDR3 DNA: TGTGCCAGCACTCCGACAGGGGTTTCCTACGAGCAGTACTTC
D gene: TRBD1; clone size: few; V gene: TRBV11-2; J gene: TRBJ2-1; CDR3 protein: CASSLDRDRGHNEQFF; CDR3 DNA: TGTGCCAGCAGCTTAGATCGGGACAGGGGACACAATGAGCAGTTCTTC
D gene: TRBD2; clone size: .; V gene: TRBV28; J gene: TRBJ2-5; CDR3 protein: CVSSRGGEETQYF; CDR3 DNA: TGTGTCAGCAGCCGCGGGGGGGAAGAGACCCAGTACTTC
D gene: .; clone size: few; V gene: TRBV2; J gene: TRBJ1-3; CDR3 protein: CAIPRRDSGNTIYF; CDR3 DNA: TGTGCCATCCCTCGGAGAGACTCTGGAAACACCATATATTTT
D gene: .; clone size: .; V gene: TRBV2; J gene: TRBJ2-3; CDR3 protein: CASSELGGSSDTQYF; CDR3 DNA: TGTGCCAGCAGTGAATTGGGTGGTAGTTCGGATACGCAGTATTTT
D gene: TRBD1; clone size: .; V gene: TRBV12-3/TRBV12-4; J gene: TRBJ1-4; CDR3 protein: CASSSGGYNEKLFF; CDR3 DNA: TGTGCCAGCAGTTCAGGGGGCTACAATGAAAAACTGTTTTTT
D gene: TRBD1; clone size: few; V gene: TRBV6-2/TRBV6-3; J gene: TRBJ2-7; CDR3 protein: CASSPPSGTVDEQYF; CDR3 DNA: TGTGCCAGCAGTCCCCCGTCCGGGACAGTGGACGAGCAGTACTTC
D gene: TRBD2; clone size: many; V gene: TRBV5-4; J gene: TRBJ2-5; CDR3 protein: CASSVDRGAGETQYF; CDR3 DNA: TGTGCCAGCAGCGTCGACAGAGGAGCGGGGGAGACCCAGTACTTC
D gene: .; clone size: few; V gene: TRBV5-1; J gene: TRBJ2-2; CDR3 protein: CASSFRPANTGELFF; CDR3 DNA: TGCGCCAGCAGCTTTAGACCCGCGAACACCGGGGAGCTGTTTTTT
D gene: .; clone size: few; V gene: TRBV6-2/TRBV6-3; J gene: TRBJ2-7; CDR3 protein: CASSYSAGFDEQYF; CDR3 DNA: TGTGCCAGCAGTTACTCTGCAGGGTTTGACGAGCAGTACTTC
D gene: .; clone size: many; V gene: TRBV7-9; J gene: TRBJ2-3; CDR3 protein: CASSLGPTPGLPKRPDTQYF; CDR3 DNA: TGTGCCAGCAGCTTAGGACCTACCCCCGGACTACCGAAAAGACCAGATACGCAGTATTTT
D gene: .; clone size: few; V gene: TRBV4-2; J gene: TRBJ1-1; CDR3 protein: CASSQDQLQNTEAFF; CDR3 DNA: TGTGCCAGCAGCCAAGATCAGTTGCAGAACACTGAAGCTTTCTTT
D gene: .; clone size: .; V gene: TRBV6-8; J gene: TRBJ2-7; CDR3 protein: CATIPAETSSYEQYF; CDR3 DNA: TGTGCCACCATCCCGGCGGAGACAAGCTCCTACGAGCAGTACTTC
D gene: .; clone size: many; V gene: TRBV7-6; J gene: TRBJ2-1; CDR3 protein: CASSPGTSYNEQFF; CDR3 DNA: TGTGCCAGCAGCCCCGGGACTTCTTACAATGAGCAGTTCTTC
D gene: TRBD1; clone size: .; V gene: TRBV20-1; J gene: TRBJ2-1; CDR3 protein: CSAPPVVDRSYNEQFF; CDR3 DNA: TGCAGTGCTCCCCCAGTTGTGGACAGGAGTTACAATGAGCAGTTCTTC
D gene: .; clone size: .; V gene: TRBV19; J gene: TRBJ2-7; CDR3 protein: CASSAGGSYEQYF; CDR3 DNA: TGTGCCAGTAGTGCGGGCGGGTCCTACGAGCAGTACTTC
D gene: .; clone size: .; V gene: TRBV9; J gene: TRBJ2-3; CDR3 protein: CASSVVAGPTDTQYF; CDR3 DNA: TGTGCCAGCAGCGTAGTGGCGGGGCCCACAGATACGCAGTATTTT
D gene: .; clone size: few; V gene: TRBV19; J gene: TRBJ2-1; CDR3 protein: CASKDAYEQFF; CDR3 DNA: TGTGCCAGTAAAGACGCCTATGAGCAGTTCTTC
D gene: TRBD1; clone size: .; V gene: TRBV20-1; J gene: TRBJ2-1; CDR3 protein: CSARPLVLQGARGYEQFF; CDR3 DNA: TGCAGTGCTAGACCTTTGGTCCTACAGGGGGCGAGGGGATATGAGCAGTTCTTC